This TCR beta chain was captured in a study of T cell responses to AZD1222 COVID-19 vaccine. CDR1 SGHTA and CDR2 FQGNSA come from the germline V gene. Germline trimming cut 3 bases from V and 7 bases from J; bases unmatched to any gene: 15. The length of the CDR3 is 19 residues. Assay: immunoSEQ multiplex PCR; the TCRdb copy retains only in-frame clones and omits some. The sample has 94,000 or so clones, 80% to 90% seen once; the top ten hold 1.5% to 2%. Study results and limitations: Baseline antibody screening turned up just six or seven seropositive AZD1222 recipients.

A remark on this clone: Its target is unknown.

The TCR was taken from an adult in good health. The source was peripheral blood, collected on day 0 of AZD1222 vaccination. The chain links TRBV7-2 to TRBJ2-1; TRBD2 agrees at 13 bases. The CDR3: CASSFNPGLAGSEYNEQFF. Written as DNA, the CDR3 is TGTGCCAGCAGCTTTAATCCGGGACTAGCGGGGTCGGAGTATAATGAGCAGTTCTTC.